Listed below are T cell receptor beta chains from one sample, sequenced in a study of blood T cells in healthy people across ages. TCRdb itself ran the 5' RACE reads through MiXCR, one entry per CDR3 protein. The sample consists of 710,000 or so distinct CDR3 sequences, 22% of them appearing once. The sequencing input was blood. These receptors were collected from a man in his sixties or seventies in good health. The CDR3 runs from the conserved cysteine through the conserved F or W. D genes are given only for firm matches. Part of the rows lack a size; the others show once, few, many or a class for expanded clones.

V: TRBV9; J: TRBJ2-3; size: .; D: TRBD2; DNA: TGTGCCAGCAAAGCCCCCGGGACTACGAGACCCACAGATACGCAGTATTTT; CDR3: CASKAPGTTRPTDTQYF
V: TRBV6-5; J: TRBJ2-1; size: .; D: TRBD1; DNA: TGTGCCAGCAGGACAGGGTTATTCAATGAGCAGTTCTTC; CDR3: CASRTGLFNEQFF
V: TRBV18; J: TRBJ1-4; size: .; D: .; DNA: TGTGCCAGCTCACCATCGAGGAGTGGGGAAAAGCTGTTTTTT; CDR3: CASSPSRSGEKLFF
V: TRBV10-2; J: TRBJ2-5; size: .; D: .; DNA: TGCGCCAGCACCGAGTATGGGGAGACCCAGTACTTC; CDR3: CASTEYGETQYF
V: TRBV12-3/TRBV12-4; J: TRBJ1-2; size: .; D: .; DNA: TGTGCCAGCAGTGACCGTGATGGCTACACCTTC; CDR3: CASSDRDGYTF
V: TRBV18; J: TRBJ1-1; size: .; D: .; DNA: TGTGCCAGCTCTCGAGTACAGGGAAGGGACACTGAAGCTTTCTTT; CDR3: CASSRVQGRDTEAFF
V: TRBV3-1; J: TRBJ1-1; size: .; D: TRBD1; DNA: TGTGCCAGCAGCCGAACCGGGACAGTCGCTGAAGCTTTCTTT; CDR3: CASSRTGTVAEAFF
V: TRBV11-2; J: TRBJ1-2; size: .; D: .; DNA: TGTGCCAGCAGCTTAAGTTGGGTCGATGGCTACACCTTC; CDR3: CASSLSWVDGYTF
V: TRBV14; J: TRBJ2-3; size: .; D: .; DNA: TGTGCCAGCAGCCAACCCGGAGATTTGGAGACAGATACGCAGTATTTT; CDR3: CASSQPGDLETDTQYF
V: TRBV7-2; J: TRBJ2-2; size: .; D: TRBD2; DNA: TGTGCCAGCAGCCCCGGACTAGCAGTGACCGGGGAGCTGTTTTTT; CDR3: CASSPGLAVTGELFF
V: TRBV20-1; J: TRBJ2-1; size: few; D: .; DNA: TGCAGTGCTTTAGACCGGGGTCGGGCAATTGATGAGCAGTTCTTC; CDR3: CSALDRGRAIDEQFF
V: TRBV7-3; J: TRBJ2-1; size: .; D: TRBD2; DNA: TGTGCCAGCAGCTTAAGGGCTAGCGGGGGGTTTGGCCGTGGTGAGCAGTTCTTC; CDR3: CASSLRASGGFGRGEQFF
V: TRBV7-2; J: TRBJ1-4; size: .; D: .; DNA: TGTGCCAGCAGCTTAGAGCCGAGTGAAAAACTGTTTTTT; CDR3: CASSLEPSEKLFF
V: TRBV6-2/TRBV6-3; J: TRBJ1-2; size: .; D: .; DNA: TGTGCCAGTTGGGGGGACTTCCTATGGGGCTATGGCTACACCTTC; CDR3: CASWGDFLWGYGYTF
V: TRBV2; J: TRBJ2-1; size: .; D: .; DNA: TGTGCCAGCAGTGAAGAAGCCGAAAATGAGCAGTTCTTC; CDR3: CASSEEAENEQFF
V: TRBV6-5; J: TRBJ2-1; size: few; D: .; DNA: TGTGCCAGCAGTTATAGGAGAACGGGGTACAATGAGCAGTTCTTC; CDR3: CASSYRRTGYNEQFF
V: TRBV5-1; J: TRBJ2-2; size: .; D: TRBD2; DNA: TGCGCCAGCAGCTTGGTGGTGACTAGCTCCGGGGAGCTGTTTTTT; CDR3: CASSLVVTSSGELFF
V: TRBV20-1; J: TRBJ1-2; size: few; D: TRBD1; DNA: TGCAGTGCTCCCCCCCTGGACAGGGAACAGGATGGCTACACCTTC; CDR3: CSAPPLDREQDGYTF
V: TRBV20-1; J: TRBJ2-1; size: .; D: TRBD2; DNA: TGCAGTGCTAGATCTACCCCGGGACTAGCGGGAGACGAGCAGTTCTTC; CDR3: CSARSTPGLAGDEQFF
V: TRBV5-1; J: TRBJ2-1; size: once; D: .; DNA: TGCGCCAGCAGCTTGGAGGACGGGTTCGATGAGCAGTTCTTC; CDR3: CASSLEDGFDEQFF
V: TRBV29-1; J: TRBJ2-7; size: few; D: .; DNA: TGCAGCGTTGAAGCGGGGGCCAGCGAGCAGTACTTC; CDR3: CSVEAGASEQYF
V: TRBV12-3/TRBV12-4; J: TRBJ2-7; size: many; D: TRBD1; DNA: TGTGCCAGCAGTGGGACAGGGGTGACCGAGCAGTACTTC; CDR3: CASSGTGVTEQYF
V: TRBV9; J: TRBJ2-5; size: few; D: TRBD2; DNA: TGTGCCAGCAGCGTGCGAGCGGGGGGTGTGACCCAGTACTTC; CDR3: CASSVRAGGVTQYF
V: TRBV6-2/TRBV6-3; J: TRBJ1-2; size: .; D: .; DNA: TGTGCCAGCAGTGACGGACTTGGGACACGGAGTGGCTACACCTTC; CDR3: CASSDGLGTRSGYTF
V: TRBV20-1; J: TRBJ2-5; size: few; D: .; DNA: TGCAGTGCTAGAGTCGGAGGGTTGAAGACCCAGTACTTC; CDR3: CSARVGGLKTQYF
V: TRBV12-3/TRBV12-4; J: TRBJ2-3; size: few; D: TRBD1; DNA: TGTGCCAGCAGTTGGGGACAGGGAGACGCAGATACGCAGTATTTT; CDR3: CASSWGQGDADTQYF
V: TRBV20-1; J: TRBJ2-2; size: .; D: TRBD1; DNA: TGCGGGGGACAGGGGGATACCGGGGAGCTGTTTTTT; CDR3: CGGQGDTGELFF
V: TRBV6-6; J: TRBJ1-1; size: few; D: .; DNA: TGTGCCAGCAGTCCGGGTCTGGGATCCTATGAAGCTTTCTTT; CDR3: CASSPGLGSYEAFF
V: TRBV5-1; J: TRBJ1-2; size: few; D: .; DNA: TGCGCCAGCAGCCCGCAGGAGAACCATGGCTACACCTTC; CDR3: CASSPQENHGYTF
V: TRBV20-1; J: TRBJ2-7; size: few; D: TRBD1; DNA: TGCAGTGCCCCTGACAGGGCAGACGAGCAGTACTTC; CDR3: CSAPDRADEQYF
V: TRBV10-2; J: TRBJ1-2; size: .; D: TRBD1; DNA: TGCGCCAGCAGTGAGAACCCAGGGGGCGTAACCGCTAACTATGGCTACACCTTC; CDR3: CASSENPGGVTANYGYTF
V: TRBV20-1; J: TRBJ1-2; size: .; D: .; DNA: TGCAGTGCTAGAGATGAGGGGGGTAACTATGGCTACACCTTC; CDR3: CSARDEGGNYGYTF
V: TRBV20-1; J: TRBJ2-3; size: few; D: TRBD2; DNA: TGCAGTGCTACCCGGATAGCGGGTTCAGATACGCAGTATTTT; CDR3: CSATRIAGSDTQYF
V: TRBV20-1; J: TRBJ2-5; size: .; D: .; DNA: TGCAGTGCGCGAGAGGCGGCCACCGGTGGGACCCAGTACTTC; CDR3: CSAREAATGGTQYF
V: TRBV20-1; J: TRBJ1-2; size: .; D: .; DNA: TGCAGTGCCAAGGAAAGTGGGACACCTTTTAACTATGGCTACACCTTC; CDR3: CSAKESGTPFNYGYTF
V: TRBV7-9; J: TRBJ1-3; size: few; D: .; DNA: TGTGCCAGCAGCGCTGGCGGCCAGATGGGGGGAAACACCATATATTTT; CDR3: CASSAGGQMGGNTIYF
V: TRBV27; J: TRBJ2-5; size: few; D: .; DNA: TGTGCCAGCAAGGGCTGGGAGACCCAGTACTTC; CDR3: CASKGWETQYF
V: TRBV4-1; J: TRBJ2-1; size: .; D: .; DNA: TGCGCCAGCAGCCGAGAGTCAAGCTCCTACAATGACCAGTTCTTC; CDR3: CASSRESSSYNDQFF
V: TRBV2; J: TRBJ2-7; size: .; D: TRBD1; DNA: TGTGCCAGCACCTTCGAGGGGGCCCCTTGGGACGAGCAGTACTTC; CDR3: CASTFEGAPWDEQYF
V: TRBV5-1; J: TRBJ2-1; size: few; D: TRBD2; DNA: TGCGCCAGCAGCTCCCGGGGGACTAGCGGGGGGAGCTCCTACAATGAGCAGTTCTTC; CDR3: CASSSRGTSGGSSYNEQFF
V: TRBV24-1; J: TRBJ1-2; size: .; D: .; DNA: TGTGCCACCAGTGGGGTCGGGGGGAATGGCTACACCTTC; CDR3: CATSGVGGNGYTF
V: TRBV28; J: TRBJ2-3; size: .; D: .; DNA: TGTGCCACCCGGGCAGAGAGTCCCACAGATACGCAGTATTTT; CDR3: CATRAESPTDTQYF
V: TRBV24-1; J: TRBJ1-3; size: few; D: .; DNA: TGTGCCACCAGTGATTCTCGGACGGCCTCTGGAAACACCATATATTTT; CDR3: CATSDSRTASGNTIYF
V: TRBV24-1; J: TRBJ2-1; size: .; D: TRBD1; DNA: TGTGCCCCCAGTGATCCCCTAACCGGGACAGGGGTATATAATGAGCAGTTCTTC; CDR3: CAPSDPLTGTGVYNEQFF
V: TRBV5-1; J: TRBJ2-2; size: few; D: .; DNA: TGCGCCAGCAGCTTGGTTCTTGGGGATCGACCCGGGGAGCTGTTTTTT; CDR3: CASSLVLGDRPGELFF
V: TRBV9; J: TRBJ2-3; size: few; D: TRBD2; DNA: TGTGCCAGCAGCGTAGCATCGACTAGCGGGGGCACAGATACGCAGTATTTT; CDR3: CASSVASTSGGTDTQYF
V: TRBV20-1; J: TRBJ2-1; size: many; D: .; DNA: TGCAGTGCAAATACTCCTCTGGGTTATGAGCAGTTCTTC; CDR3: CSANTPLGYEQFF
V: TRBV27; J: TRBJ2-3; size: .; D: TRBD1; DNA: TGTGCCAGCAGTGGCCCCAGGGGGCCGCTCCGAGATACGCAGTATTTT; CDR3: CASSGPRGPLRDTQYF
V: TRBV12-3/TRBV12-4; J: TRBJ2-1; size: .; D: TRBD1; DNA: TGTGCCACCACCCCAGGGGGCTCCTACAATGAGCAGTTCTTC; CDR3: CATTPGGSYNEQFF
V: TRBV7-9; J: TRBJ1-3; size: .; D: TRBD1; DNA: TGTGCCAGCAGCTCAACCTACAGGGGGGAGTCTGGAAACACCATATATTTT; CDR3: CASSSTYRGESGNTIYF